These 9 T cell receptor beta chains were all obtained from the same sample, sequenced in a study of blood T cell repertoires in COVID-19. Sequencing used immunoSEQ multiplex PCR; TCRdb keeps in-frame clones, though not all of them. The table records 300,000 to 450,000 clones, around 91% of them present only once. Sequenced input: PBMCs or T cells enriched from blood (not recorded which). Receptors originate from a man aged 18 to 35 who had recovered from COVID-19.

This clone was counted a single time. The V gene is TRBV5-5, the J gene TRBJ2-1, with D possibly TRBD2 on 5 matching bases. There are 14 residues in the CDR3. With 2 bases removed from V and 3 bases from J, the gap between germline ends came to 9 bases. In germline, CDR1 is SGHKS, CDR2 YYEKEE (reference sequence). Here the CDR3 reads CASSFPGDYNEQFF. The CDR3 DNA reads as TGTGCCAGCAGCTTTCCCGGGGACTACAATGAGCAGTTCTTC. The whole variable domain, filled in from reference TRBV5-5 and TRBJ2-1, reads DAGVTQSPTHLIKTRGQQVTLRCSPISGHKSVSWYQQVLGQGPQFIFQYYEKEERGRGNFPDRFSARQFPNYSSELNVNALLLGDSALYLCASSFPGDYNEQFFGPGTRLTVL.

The chain employs TRBV9 and TRBJ1-2, with no clear D. The V end lost 0 bases, the J end lost 5 bases, and 11 bases lay between the germline ends. The CDR3 covers 14 residues. The V gene's germline CDR1 is SGDLS and CDR2 YYNGEE. The CDR3: CASSVGTEGYGYTF. For the CDR3, the DNA is TGTGCCAGCAGCGTAGGCACCGAGGGTTATGGCTACACCTTC.

This chain links TRBV6-5 with TRBJ1-3; D call uncertain. This CDR3 contains 16 residues. V lost 2 bases, J lost 0 bases, and 11 bases lay in between. CDR1 MNHEY and CDR2 SVGAGI come from the germline V gene. The CDR3 DNA reads as TGTGCCAGCAGTTACACCGGGTCCAGCTCTGGAAACACCATATATTTT. This translates into CASSYTGSSSGNTIYF.

This chain joins TRBV5-1 and TRBJ1-2, with 7 bases matching TRBD1. In germline, CDR1 is SGHRS, CDR2 YFSETQ. J was trimmed by 3 bases and V by 0 bases; bases with no gene match: 5. The CDR3 extends over 15 amino acids. The CDR3 DNA is TGCGCCAGCAGCTTGGGGGGGACAGTACACTATGGCTACACCTTC. Amino acids: CASSLGGTVHYGYTF.

The V gene is TRBV7-2, the J gene TRBJ1-5; 7 bases are a match to TRBD1. V trimming: 1 base; J trimming: 2 bases; junction bases outside the gene matches: 5. CDR1 and CDR2 from the germline V gene are SGHTA and FQGNSA. This CDR3 is built from 16 residues. The CDR3 nucleotides read TGTGCCAGCAGCTTAGAGACAGGGAGGCGCAATCAGCCCCAGCATTTT. Its protein is CASSLETGRRNQPQHF.

The rearrangement uses TRBV27 and TRBJ2-1; 10 bases are a match to TRBD2. Germline V gives CDR1 MNHEY, CDR2 SMNVEV (reference sequence). The CDR3 runs 19 residues. The ends lost 5 bases at V and 4 bases at J; junction bases unmatched: 17. This CDR3 reads CASSAPIGKREGQYNEQFF. DNA of the CDR3: TGTGCCAGCAGTGCTCCCATCGGGAAGCGGGAGGGCCAATACAATGAGCAGTTCTTC.

J is TRBJ2-1 and V is TRBV13; D perhaps matches TRBD1 (6 bases). This CDR3 region has 17 residues. The germline gives CDR1 PRHDT, CDR2 FYEKMQ (reference sequence). Trimming removed 1 base at V and 5 bases at J, with 18 bases between. The CDR3 nucleotides are TGTGCCAGCAGCTTAGATCCCAGGGGCTTAGATAACAATGAGCAGTTCTTC. The encoded protein is CASSLDPRGLDNNEQFF.

CDR3 nucleotide sequence: TGTGCCAGCAGTGAAGAACAGGGAAACAATCAGCCCCAGCATTTT. Translating gives CASSEEQGNNQPQHF. The rearrangement uses TRBV2 and TRBJ1-5; TRBD1 is a possible D gene (6 bases). CDR3 length equals 15 residues. Germline CDR1 is SNHLY and CDR2 is FYNNEI. The V end was cut by 1 base, the J end by 3 bases, with 10 bases between.

J is TRBJ2-1 and V is TRBV5-4; 8 bases are shared with TRBD1. The CDR3 spans 14 residues. V shed 0 bases and J 4 bases; nucleotides not matched to a gene: 0. The germline V gene encodes CDR1 SGHNT and CDR2 YYREEE (reference sequence). CDR3 in amino acids: CASSLGQGYNEQFF. For the CDR3, the DNA is TGTGCCAGCAGCTTGGGACAGGGGTACAATGAGCAGTTCTTC.